This TCR beta chain was identified during a study of T cell responses to AZD1222 COVID-19 vaccine. This clone was recorded a few times. CDR1 is LNHDA and CDR2 is SQIVND in the germline V gene (reference sequence). The J segment lost 4 bases and the V segment lost 2 bases, leaving 11 bases of the junction unmatched. This CDR3 comprises 17 residues. The repertoire was sequenced with immunoSEQ multiplex PCR; TCRdb's copy has only in-frame clones and lacks some. The table lists under 140,000 clones, nearly 90% of them singletons. Sequencing was performed on peripheral blood, taken on day 0 of AZD1222 vaccination. The sequence was collected from an adult in good health. V gene TRBV19 combines with J gene TRBJ2-7; 10 nucleotides line up with TRBD2. This chain's CDR3 is CASSISGLAGENYEQYF. The DNA for the CDR3 is TGTGCCAGTAGTATATCCGGGCTAGCGGGAGAAAATTACGAGCAGTACTTC.